These T cell receptor beta chains were read from a single sample in a study of blood T cell repertoires in COVID-19. Profiling relied on immunoSEQ multiplex PCR, and the TCRdb table lists in-frame clones only, not all of them. The sample carries approximately 70,000 clones, around 82% recorded once. The specimen sequenced was peripheral blood. The source of these receptors is a woman aged 55-69 years with acute or convalescent COVID-19. Each CDR3 is given with its conserved first and last residue. The D gene is left open where the match is weak. Rows may omit the clone size; those that give it use once, few, many or a size class.

TGCGCCAGCAGCTACGGGGACAGGTCGACTAATGAAAAACTGTTTTTT | CASSYGDRSTNEKLFF | NA | TRBD1 | TRBJ1-4 | TRBV5-1
TGTGCCATCAACGAAGGGAGGGGATTGAACACTGAAGCTTTCTTT | CAINEGRGLNTEAFF | NA | NA | TRBJ1-1 | TRBV10-3
TGTGCCACCAGCAGAGTCGGGACAGGGGGCTTTGGGGACACTGAAGCTTTCTTT | CATSRVGTGGFGDTEAFF | NA | TRBD1 | TRBJ1-1 | TRBV15
TGTGCCAGCATCCCTATGAGTAGCGGGGGGTACAATGAGCAGTTCTTC | CASIPMSSGGYNEQFF | NA | TRBD2 | TRBJ2-1 | TRBV25-1
TGTGCCAGCAGCTTGACTAGCGGGGGCTACGAGCAGTACTTC | CASSLTSGGYEQYF | NA | TRBD2 | TRBJ2-7 | TRBV7-9
TGCAGTGCTGGGCCGAATGAGCAGTTCTTC | CSAGPNEQFF | NA | NA | TRBJ2-1 | TRBV20-1
TGCGCCAGCAGTGAGCATGCAGTTTTGGGGGGAAACACTGAAGCTTTCTTT | CASSEHAVLGGNTEAFF | NA | NA | TRBJ1-1 | TRBV10-1
TGTGCCAGCTGCCTGGCAGGGTGGAATTCACCCCTCCACTTT | CASCLAGWNSPLHF | NA | NA | TRBJ1-6 | TRBV6-6
TGTGCCAGCAGCTTAGCTCAGGGATTTTCACCCCTCCACTTT | CASSLAQGFSPLHF | NA | NA | TRBJ1-6 | TRBV7-6
TGCGCCAGCAGCCAAGGGCGGGGGGGCCAGGATACGCAGTATTTT | CASSQGRGGQDTQYF | NA | TRBD2 | TRBJ2-3 | TRBV4-1
TGCGCCAGCAGCTTGGGTAATCTCTACGAGCAGTACTTC | CASSLGNLYEQYF | NA | NA | TRBJ2-7 | TRBV5-1
TGTGCCAGCAGCTTGCGGACTCCCCCTATAGCTAACTATGGCTACACCTTC | CASSLRTPPIANYGYTF | NA | NA | TRBJ1-2 | TRBV5-8
TGTGCCAGTAGTTGGGGGGGAAGCAATCAGCCCCAGCATTTT | CASSWGGSNQPQHF | few | NA | TRBJ1-5 | TRBV19
TGTGCCAGCAGCCCCGGACAGACTGTCAGTTCACCCCTCCACTTT | CASSPGQTVSSPLHF | once | NA | TRBJ1-6 | TRBV6-5
TGCGCCAGCAGCTTACACGGGACAGGGGGCGCAGTGTCACCCCTCCACTTT | CASSLHGTGGAVSPLHF | NA | TRBD1 | TRBJ1-6 | TRBV5-1
TGTGCCAGCAGCCCTACCCGGACAGGCCGAACTAATGAAAAACTGTTTTTT | CASSPTRTGRTNEKLFF | few | TRBD1 | TRBJ1-4 | TRBV11-2
TGTGCCACCAGTGATCGGACAGGGGTCGTGAATACGCAGTATTTT | CATSDRTGVVNTQYF | NA | TRBD1 | TRBJ2-3 | TRBV24-1
TGCGCCAGCAGCTTGGAATTAGCGGGGGGCCGCCGGGAGCTGTTTTTT | CASSLELAGGRRELFF | NA | TRBD2 | TRBJ2-2 | TRBV5-1
TGTGCCAGCGGACACCGGAATGAAAAACTGTTTTTT | CASGHRNEKLFF | NA | NA | TRBJ1-4 | TRBV6-5
TGTGCCAGCAGCCAAGATTACCAGGGGGATAGCTACACCTTC | CASSQDYQGDSYTF | NA | TRBD1 | TRBJ1-2 | TRBV3-1/TRBV3-2
TGCGCCAGCAGCGATTACAGGGAACGAGAGACCCAGTACTTC | CASSDYRERETQYF | once | NA | TRBJ2-5 | TRBV10-1
TGTGCCAGCAGCCAGGACTTCGGGGGCAGGGGGCAGCAGCCCCAGCATTTT | CASSQDFGGRGQQPQHF | few | TRBD1 | TRBJ1-5 | TRBV3-1/TRBV3-2
TGCGCCAGCAGCTATACTACAGGGAGCTCCTACAATGAGCAGTTCTTC | CASSYTTGSSYNEQFF | NA | NA | TRBJ2-1 | TRBV5-1